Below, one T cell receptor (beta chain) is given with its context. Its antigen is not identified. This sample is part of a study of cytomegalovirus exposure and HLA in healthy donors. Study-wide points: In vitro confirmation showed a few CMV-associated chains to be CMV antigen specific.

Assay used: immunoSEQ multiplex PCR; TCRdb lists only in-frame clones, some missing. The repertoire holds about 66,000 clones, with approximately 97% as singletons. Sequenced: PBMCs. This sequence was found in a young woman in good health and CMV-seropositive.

CDR3 amino acids: CASSSGHLNTEAFF. In DNA, the CDR3 is TGTGCCAGCAGCTCCGGACACCTGAACACTGAAGCTTTCTTT. V and J are TRBV7-2 and TRBJ1-1, with a weak D call TRBD1 (5 bases). This CDR3 contains 14 residues. Germline V gene data show CDR1 as SGHTA and CDR2 as FQGNSA. V lost 4 bases, J lost 0 bases, and 9 bases lay in between.